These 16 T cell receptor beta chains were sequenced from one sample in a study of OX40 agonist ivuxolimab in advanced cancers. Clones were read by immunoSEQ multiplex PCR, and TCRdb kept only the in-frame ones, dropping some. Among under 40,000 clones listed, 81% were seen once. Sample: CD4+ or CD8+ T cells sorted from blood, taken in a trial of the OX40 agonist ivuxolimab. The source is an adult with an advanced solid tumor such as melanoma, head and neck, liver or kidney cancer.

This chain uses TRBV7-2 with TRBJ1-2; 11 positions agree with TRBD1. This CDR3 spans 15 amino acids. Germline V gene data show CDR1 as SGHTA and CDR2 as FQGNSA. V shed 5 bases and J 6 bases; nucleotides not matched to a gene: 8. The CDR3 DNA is TGTGCCAGCAGCGTAACGGGACAGGGGGTGGATGGCTACACCTTC. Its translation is CASSVTGQGVDGYTF.

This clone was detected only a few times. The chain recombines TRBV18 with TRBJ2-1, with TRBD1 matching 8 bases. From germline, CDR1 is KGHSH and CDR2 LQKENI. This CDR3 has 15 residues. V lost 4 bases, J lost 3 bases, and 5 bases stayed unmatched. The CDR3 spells CASSLGQGGYNEQFF. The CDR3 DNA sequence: TGTGCCAGCTCACTAGGACAGGGCGGCTACAATGAGCAGTTCTTC.

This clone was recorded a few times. The DNA for the CDR3 is TGTGCCAGCCTTCTCGAGGACGGCTCCTATAATTCACCCCTCCACTTT. Translated, it gives CASLLEDGSYNSPLHF. The chain joins TRBV2 to TRBJ1-6, with unresolved D. Germline CDR1 and CDR2: SNHLY and FYNNEI. CDR3 length: 16 amino acids. Trimming stripped 8 bases from V and 0 bases from J, with 14 bases between.

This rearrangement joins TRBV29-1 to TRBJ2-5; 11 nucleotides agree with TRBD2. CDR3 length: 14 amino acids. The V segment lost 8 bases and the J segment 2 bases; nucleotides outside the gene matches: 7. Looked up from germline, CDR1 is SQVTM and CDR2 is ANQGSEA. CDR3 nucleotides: TGCAGCTCGCGACTAGCGGGATCGCAAGAGACCCAGTACTTC. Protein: CSSRLAGSQETQYF.

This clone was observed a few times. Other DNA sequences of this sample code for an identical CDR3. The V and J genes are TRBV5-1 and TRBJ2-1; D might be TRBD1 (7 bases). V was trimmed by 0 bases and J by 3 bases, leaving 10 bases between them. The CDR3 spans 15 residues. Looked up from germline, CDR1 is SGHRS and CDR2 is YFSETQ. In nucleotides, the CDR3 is TGCGCCAGCAGCTTGGGGCAGGGGGGCTACAATGAGCAGTTCTTC. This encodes CASSLGQGGYNEQFF.

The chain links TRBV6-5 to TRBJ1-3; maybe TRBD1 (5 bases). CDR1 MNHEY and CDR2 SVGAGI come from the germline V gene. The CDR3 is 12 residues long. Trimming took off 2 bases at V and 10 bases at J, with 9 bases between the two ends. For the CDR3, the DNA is TGTGCCAGCAGTTACGTCGGGGGTACCATATATTTT. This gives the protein CASSYVGGTIYF.

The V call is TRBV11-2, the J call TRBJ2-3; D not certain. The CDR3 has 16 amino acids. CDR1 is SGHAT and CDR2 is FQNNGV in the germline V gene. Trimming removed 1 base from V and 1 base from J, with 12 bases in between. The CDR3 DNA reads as TGTGCCAGCAGCTTAGCCCCCGGGTGGGGCACAGATACGCAGTATTTT. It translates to CASSLAPGWGTDTQYF. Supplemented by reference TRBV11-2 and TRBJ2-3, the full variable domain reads EAGVAQSPRYKIIEKRQSVAFWCNPISGHATLYWYQQILGQGPKLLIQFQNNGVVDDSQLPKDRFSAERLKGVDSTLKIQPAKLEDSAVYLCASSLAPGWGTDTQYFGPGTRLTVL.

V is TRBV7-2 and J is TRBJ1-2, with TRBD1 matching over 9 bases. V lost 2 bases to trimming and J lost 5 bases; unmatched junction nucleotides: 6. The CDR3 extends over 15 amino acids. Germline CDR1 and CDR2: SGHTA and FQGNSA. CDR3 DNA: TGTGCCAGCAGCTTAACGACAGGGGGAACGTATGGCTACACCTTC. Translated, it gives CASSLTTGGTYGYTF.

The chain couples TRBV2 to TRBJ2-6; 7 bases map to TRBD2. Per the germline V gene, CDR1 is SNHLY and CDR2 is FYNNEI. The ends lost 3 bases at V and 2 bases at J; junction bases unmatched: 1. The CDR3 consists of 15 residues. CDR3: CASSEAGAGANVLTF. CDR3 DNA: TGTGCCAGCAGTGAGGCGGGGGCTGGGGCCAACGTCCTGACTTTC.

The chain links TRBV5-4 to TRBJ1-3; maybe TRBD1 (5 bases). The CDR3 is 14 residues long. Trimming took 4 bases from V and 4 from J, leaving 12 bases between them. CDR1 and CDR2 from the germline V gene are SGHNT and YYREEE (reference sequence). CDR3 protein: CASSPWGDGNTIYF. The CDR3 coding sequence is TGTGCCAGCAGCCCATGGGGGGACGGAAACACCATATATTTT.

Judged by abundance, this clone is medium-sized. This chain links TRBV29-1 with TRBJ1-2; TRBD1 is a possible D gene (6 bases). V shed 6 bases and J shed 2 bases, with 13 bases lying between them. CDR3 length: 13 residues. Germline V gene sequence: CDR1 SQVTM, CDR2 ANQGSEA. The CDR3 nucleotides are TGCAGCGTGGGAGGACAGATAAACTATGGCTACACCTTC. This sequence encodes CSVGGQINYGYTF.

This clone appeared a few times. The CDR3 loop reads CASSGTSGGARETQYF. In DNA form, the CDR3 reads TGTGCCAGCAGCGGGACTAGCGGGGGGGCTCGAGAGACCCAGTACTTC. V and J are TRBV6-6 and TRBJ2-5, with 16 bases that match TRBD2. The CDR3 is 16 residues long. CDR1 is MNHNY and CDR2 is SVGAGI in the germline V gene (reference sequence). V shed 6 bases and J 4 bases; nucleotides not matched to a gene: 5.

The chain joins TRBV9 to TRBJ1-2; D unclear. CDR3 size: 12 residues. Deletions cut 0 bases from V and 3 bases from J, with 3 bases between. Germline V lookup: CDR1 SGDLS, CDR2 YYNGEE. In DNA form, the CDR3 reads TGTGCCAGCAGCGTAGATGACTATGGCTACACCTTC. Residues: CASSVDDYGYTF.

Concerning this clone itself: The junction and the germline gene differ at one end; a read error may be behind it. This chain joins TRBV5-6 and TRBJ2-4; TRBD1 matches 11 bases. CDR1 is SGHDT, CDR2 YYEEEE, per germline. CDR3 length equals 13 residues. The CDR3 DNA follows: TGTGCCAGCAGCCGAGGGACAGGGGGTCCGCCGGACTTC. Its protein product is CASSRGTGGPPDF.

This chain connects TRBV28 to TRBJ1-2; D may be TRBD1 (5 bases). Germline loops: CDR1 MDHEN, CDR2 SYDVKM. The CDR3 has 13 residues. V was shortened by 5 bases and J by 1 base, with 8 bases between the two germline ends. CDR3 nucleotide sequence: TGTGCCAGCAGTAGACAGAGTAACTATGGCTACACCTTC. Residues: CASSRQSNYGYTF.

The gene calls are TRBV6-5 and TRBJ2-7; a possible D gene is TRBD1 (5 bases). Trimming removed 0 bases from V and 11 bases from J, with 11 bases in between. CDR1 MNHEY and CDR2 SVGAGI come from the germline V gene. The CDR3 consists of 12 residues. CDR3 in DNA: TGTGCCAGCAGTTACTCTCAGGGCGGAGAGTACTTC. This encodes CASSYSQGGEYF.